This TCR beta chain stems from a study of post-analysis software for immune sequencing data. Study-wide findings and caveats: There were four or five TRBV segments more frequent in patients than controls, and TRBV5-6, TRBV5-1 and TRBV20-1 were among them. Multiple sclerosis patients had significantly lower normalized Chao1 diversity than controls. When the samples were clustered directly with F measure, those that had been prepared in the same batch showed strong co-clustering.

This clonotype was seen once. The antigen is not known. The CDR3 loop spans 17 amino acids. Per germline, CDR1 SGHNT and CDR2 YYREEE (reference sequence). The junction had 7 bases not matched to a gene; V was cut back by 3 bases and J by 4 bases. Unique molecular identifiers tagged the TCR beta cDNA libraries. TCRdb itself ran the PCR reads through MiXCR, one entry per CDR3 protein. Counted here are hundreds of thousands of distinct CDR3 sequences, approximately 33% occurring once; the ten biggest clones make up about an eighth. The rearrangement links TRBV5-4 to TRBJ2-2, with 12 bases matching TRBD2. Sequencing was done on a sample of blood. The sequence came from a girl under 18 with multiple sclerosis. CDR3 loop: CASSSKTSGGLTGELFF. The CDR3 nucleotides are TGTGCCAGCAGCTCGAAGACTAGCGGGGGACTCACCGGGGAGCTGTTTTTT.